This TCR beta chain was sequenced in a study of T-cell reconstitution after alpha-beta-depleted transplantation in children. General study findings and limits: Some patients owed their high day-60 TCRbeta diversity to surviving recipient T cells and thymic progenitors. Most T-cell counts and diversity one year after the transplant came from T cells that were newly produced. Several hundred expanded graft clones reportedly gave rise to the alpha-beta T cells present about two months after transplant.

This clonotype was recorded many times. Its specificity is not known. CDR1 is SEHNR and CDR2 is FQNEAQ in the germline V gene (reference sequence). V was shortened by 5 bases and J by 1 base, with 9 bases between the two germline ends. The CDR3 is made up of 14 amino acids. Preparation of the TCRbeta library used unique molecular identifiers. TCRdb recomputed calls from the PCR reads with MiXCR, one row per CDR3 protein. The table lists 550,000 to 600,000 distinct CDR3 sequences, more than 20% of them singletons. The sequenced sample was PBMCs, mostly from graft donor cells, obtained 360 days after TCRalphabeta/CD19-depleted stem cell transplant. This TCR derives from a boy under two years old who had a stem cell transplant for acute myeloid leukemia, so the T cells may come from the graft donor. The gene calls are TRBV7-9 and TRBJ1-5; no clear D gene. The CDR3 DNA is TGTGCCAGCAGCCCCGGGTTGAGCAATCAGCCCCAGCATTTT. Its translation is CASSPGLSNQPQHF.